This T cell receptor (beta chain) emerged from a study of blood T cell repertoires in COVID-19. Across the whole study: Sites in the United States, Italy and Spain provided acute and convalescent COVID-19 samples. PBMCs, B-cell-depleted T cells, or T cells provided the cDNA or gDNA that made up the material.

Original analysis: For nucleated cells, counts were estimated from reference gene primer amplification. Data came from immunoSEQ multiplex PCR; TCRdb stores just in-frame clones and leaves some out. V, J and clone size derive from that table, while D and trimming were established from the DNA sequence. The sample has about 240,000 clones, around four fifths seen once; the top ten hold about 2%. Trimming at V came to 5 bases and at J to 5 bases, leaving 14 bases not matched to a gene. The CDR3 sequence is 16 residues long. Germline CDR1 is SGHVS and CDR2 is FQNEAQ. This TCR derives from a man aged 25-45 years who had recovered from COVID-19. The chain employs TRBV7-8 and TRBJ1-1; 7 positions match TRBD1. What was sequenced was peripheral blood. The CDR3 DNA is TGTGCCAGCAGCCCAAGGACAGGTAGAGGTTGGACTGAAGCTTTCTTT. Amino acid sequence: CASSPRTGRGWTEAFF.